The 20 T cell receptor beta chains reported below all come from one sample, sequenced in a study of low-dose radiotherapy and immunotherapy resistance in tumors. For amplifying TCRs, the PCR ran for about 20 cycles with Phusion, which was used together with a constant-region primer and the adapter on the V primers. TCRdb reanalysed the reads using MiXCR and keeps one entry per CDR3 protein. The table shows about 50,000 distinct CDR3 sequences, with over 9.5% occurring only once. The time point here: before trial treatment. This specimen consisted of PBMCs, obtained before treatment. These receptors came from a female donor with ovarian cancer.

This clonotype rates as medium-sized. The chain recombines TRBV7-2 with TRBJ2-7; 10 bases are shared with TRBD1. After removal of 5 bases from V and 4 bases from J, the junction contained 5 bases not matched to a gene. The CDR3 is made up of 14 amino acids. Germline assignment: CDR1 SGHTA and CDR2 FQGNSA. The CDR3 coding sequence is TGTGCCAGCAGCCGACAGGGGGCGGATTACGAGCAGTACTTC. It codes for CASSRQGADYEQYF.

This clonotype was counted many times. This chain joins TRBV9 and TRBJ2-5; 11 bases line up with TRBD1. The ends lost 4 bases at V and 0 bases at J; junction bases unmatched: 14. CDR1 is SGDLS and CDR2 is YYNGEE in the germline V gene. This CDR3 is built from 19 residues. CDR3 sequence: CASSLTPIGTGGNQETQYF. The CDR3 bases are TGTGCCAGCAGCCTCACCCCAATCGGGACAGGGGGTAACCAAGAGACCCAGTACTTC. The variable domain in full, completed from reference TRBV9 and TRBJ2-5, reads DSGVTQTPKHLITATGQRVTLRCSPRSGDLSVYWYQQSLDQGLQFLIQYYNGEERAKGNILERFSAQQFPDLHSELNLSSLELGDSALYFCASSLTPIGTGGNQETQYFGPGTRLLVL.

This clonotype was picked up many times. The genes are TRBV4-1 and TRBJ1-1; D gene unclear. Germline CDR1 is MGHRA and CDR2 is YSYEKL. CDR3 length equals 16 residues. V was clipped by 1 base and J by 6 bases, with 18 bases between them. The CDR3 spells CASSQVLAGLVAEAFF. As DNA, the CDR3 is TGCGCCAGCAGCCAAGTTCTGGCAGGCCTAGTCGCTGAAGCTTTCTTT.

This clonotype was detected only a few times. The chain couples TRBV12-3 or TRBV12-4 to TRBJ1-4; 7 positions match TRBD1. With V trimmed by 10 bases and J by 7 bases, 18 bases remained unmatched. The CDR3 totals 16 residues. The CDR3 bases are TGTGCCACCCAACTCTCTCGCAGGGGGATGGTTGAAAAACTGTTTTTT. Amino acid sequence: CATQLSRRGMVEKLFF.

This clonotype has at least ten counts. The chain recombines TRBV20-1 with TRBJ1-1; D gene unclear. Germline lookup yields CDR1 DFQATT and CDR2 SNEGSKA (reference sequence). CDR3 length equals 14 residues. V lost 5 bases, J lost 0 bases, and 13 bases lay in between. The CDR3 region has the DNA TGCAGTGCTTTTAAGGGTTCCATGAACACTGAAGCTTTCTTT. Translation: CSAFKGSMNTEAFF.

Concerning this clonotype: A far larger clone lies a single base away; this is likely a read error. The rearrangement links TRBV14 to TRBJ2-1; D may be TRBD1 or TRBD2 (5 bases each). Per the germline V gene, CDR1 is SGHDN and CDR2 is FVKESK. Deletions cut 4 bases from V and 13 bases from J, with 14 bases between. There are 12 residues in the CDR3. CDR3 region: CASSPPSGTQFF. DNA of the CDR3: TGTGCCAGCAGCCCCCCTTCCGGGACCCAGTTCTTC. Complete variable domain (other parts from reference TRBV14 and TRBJ2-1): EAGVTQFPSHSVIEKGQTVTLRCDPISGHDNLYWYRRVMGKEIKFLLHFVKESKQDESGMPNNRFLAERTGGTYSTLKVQPAELEDSGVYFCASSPPSGTQFFGPGTRLTVL.

The V call is TRBV18, the J call TRBJ2-1, with D tentatively TRBD2 (5 bases). Trimming stripped 1 base from V and 5 bases from J, with 6 bases between. CDR1 KGHSH and CDR2 LQKENI come from the germline V gene. This CDR3 comprises 13 residues. In nucleotides, the CDR3 is TGTGCCAGCTCACCACGACTAAACAATGAGCAGTTCTTC. Translating it yields CASSPRLNNEQFF.

This clonotype showed up many times. V usage is TRBV20-1 and J usage is TRBJ2-1; 7 bases line up with TRBD2. V lost 1 base, J lost 3 bases, and 3 bases stayed unmatched. Germline assignment: CDR1 DFQATT and CDR2 SNEGSKA (reference sequence). This CDR3 has 14 amino acids. The CDR3 sequence is CSARVPSGYNEQFF. The DNA for the CDR3 is TGCAGTGCTAGAGTCCCTAGCGGCTACAATGAGCAGTTCTTC.

With respect to this clonotype: Since a far larger clone is one base different, this is likely a read error. This chain uses TRBV4-2 with TRBJ2-1; 7 bases agree with TRBD1. Looked up from germline, CDR1 is LGHNA and CDR2 is YNFKEQ. CDR3 length: 16 residues. With 4 bases clipped from V and 10 bases from J, the junction kept 16 bases outside the gene matches. In DNA form, the CDR3 reads TGTGCCAGCAGCCGAGCTGAGGGACAGCTATCCTACGAGCAGTTCTTC. This gives the protein CASSRAEGQLSYEQFF.

The chain is built from TRBV5-1 and TRBJ2-3, with 7 bases lining up with TRBD1. The germline CDR1 and CDR2 sequences are SGHRS and YFSETQ. After removal of 1 base from V and 2 bases from J, the junction contained 4 bases not matched to a gene. This CDR3 comprises 15 residues. In DNA form, the CDR3 reads TGCGCCAGCAGCTTGTGGGGACAGAACACAGATACGCAGTATTTT. Protein sequence: CASSLWGQNTDTQYF.

This clonotype has at least ten counts. The junction differs from germline at one of its ends, possibly a read error. The chain uses TRBV7-7 and TRBJ2-2; D may correspond to TRBD1 or TRBD2 (5 bases each). Germline V gene data show CDR1 as SSHAT and CDR2 as FNYEAQ (reference sequence). The CDR3 spans 14 residues. CDR3 DNA sequence: TGTGCTAGCAGAGTAGAGGGGCGCACCGGGGAGCTGTTTTTT. Amino acid sequence: CASRVEGRTGELFF.

There are many counts of this clonotype. This CDR3 reads CASSLMTGTWETQYF. The DNA for the CDR3 is TGTGCCAGCAGCCTCATGACAGGTACTTGGGAGACCCAGTACTTC. The chain uses TRBV27 and TRBJ2-5, with D perhaps TRBD1 (6 bases). V lost 6 bases, J lost 5 bases, and 19 bases lay in between. Germline V gene lookup returns CDR1 MNHEY and CDR2 SMNVEV (reference sequence). The CDR3 is made up of 15 amino acids.

This clonotype appeared many times. The chain employs TRBV7-3 and TRBJ2-3; D is unresolved. The ends were cut back, 1 base at V and 3 bases at J, with 11 bases in the middle. Germline loops: CDR1 SGHTA, CDR2 FQGTGA. There are 15 residues in the CDR3. DNA of the CDR3: TGTGCCAGCAGCTTAATTTACGGCAGGACAGATACGCAGTATTTT. Translated: CASSLIYGRTDTQYF.

This clonotype has at least ten counts. The chain employs TRBV27 and TRBJ1-5, with 11 bases fitting TRBD1. Germline V gene data show CDR1 as MNHEY and CDR2 as SMNVEV (reference sequence). The CDR3 is 14 amino acids. J was trimmed by 10 bases and V by 5 bases; bases with no gene match: 7. The CDR3 here is CASSPWTGGAPQHF. The CDR3 bases are TGTGCCAGCAGTCCGTGGACAGGGGGCGCCCCCCAGCATTTT.

With regard to this clonotype: A much more abundant neighbour one base away suggests this may be a read error. The chain uses TRBV18 and TRBJ1-1; D call uncertain. This CDR3 has 13 amino acids. The germline V gene has CDR1 KGHSH and CDR2 LQKENI. Here the CDR3 reads CTSSPTPNTEAFF. CDR3 nucleotides: TGTACCAGCTCCCCGACACCGAACACTGAAGCTTTCTTT.

In this sample, this clonotype turned up many times. The chain recombines TRBV5-1 with TRBJ2-5, with D hard to call. CDR1 and CDR2 (germline): SGHRS, YFSETQ. With 2 bases removed from V and 3 bases from J, the gap between germline ends came to 11 bases. CDR3 length: 14 amino acids. The DNA of the CDR3 is TGCGCCAGCAGCTTATTCGAACAAAAAGAGACCCAGTACTTC. Translation: CASSLFEQKETQYF. Together with reference TRBV5-1 and TRBJ2-5, the CDR3 gives the full variable domain: KAGVTQTPRYLIKTRGQQVTLSCSPISGHRSVSWYQQTPGQGLQFLFEYFSETQRNKGNFPGRFSGRQFSNSRSEMNVSTLELGDSALYLCASSLFEQKETQYFGPGTRLLVL.

This clonotype was found many times. V usage is TRBV15 and J usage is TRBJ2-1; TRBD2 agrees at 13 bases. With V trimmed by 8 bases and J by 7 bases, 17 bases remained unmatched. CDR3 length: 18 amino acids. Germline V gives CDR1 LNHNV, CDR2 YYDKDF (reference sequence). The CDR3 DNA sequence: TGTGCCACCTCAAACGGGGGAACTAGCGGGGGGGCCAGGAATGAGCAGTTCTTC. It translates to CATSNGGTSGGARNEQFF.

This clonotype was seen repeatedly, ten times or more. The rearrangement joins TRBV19 to TRBJ2-3; no clear D. Germline V gene data show CDR1 as LNHDA and CDR2 as SQIVND (reference sequence). This CDR3 is 12 amino acids long. V lost 5 bases, J lost 10 bases, and 13 bases lay in between. CDR3 amino acids: CASSPQRGAQYF. The CDR3 DNA reads as TGTGCCAGTAGTCCCCAGCGTGGTGCGCAGTATTTT.

This clonotype turned up a few times. The gene calls are TRBV12-3 or TRBV12-4 and TRBJ2-5; 7 bases fit TRBD2. V dropped 7 bases and J dropped 4; count of bases not matched to a gene: 12. The CDR3 runs to 15 residues. Written as DNA, the CDR3 is TGTGCCAGCAATAACGGGGCACCGGGGGGAGAGACCCAGTACTTC. Its protein is CASNNGAPGGETQYF.

This clonotype was seen many times. The rearrangement joins TRBV12-3 or TRBV12-4 to TRBJ2-1; D gene ambiguous. V shed 2 bases and J shed 5 bases, with 10 bases lying between them. The CDR3 runs 14 residues. The CDR3 nucleotides read TGTGCCAGCAGTTTATTACCAAACGACAATGAGCAGTTCTTC. Encoded protein: CASSLLPNDNEQFF.